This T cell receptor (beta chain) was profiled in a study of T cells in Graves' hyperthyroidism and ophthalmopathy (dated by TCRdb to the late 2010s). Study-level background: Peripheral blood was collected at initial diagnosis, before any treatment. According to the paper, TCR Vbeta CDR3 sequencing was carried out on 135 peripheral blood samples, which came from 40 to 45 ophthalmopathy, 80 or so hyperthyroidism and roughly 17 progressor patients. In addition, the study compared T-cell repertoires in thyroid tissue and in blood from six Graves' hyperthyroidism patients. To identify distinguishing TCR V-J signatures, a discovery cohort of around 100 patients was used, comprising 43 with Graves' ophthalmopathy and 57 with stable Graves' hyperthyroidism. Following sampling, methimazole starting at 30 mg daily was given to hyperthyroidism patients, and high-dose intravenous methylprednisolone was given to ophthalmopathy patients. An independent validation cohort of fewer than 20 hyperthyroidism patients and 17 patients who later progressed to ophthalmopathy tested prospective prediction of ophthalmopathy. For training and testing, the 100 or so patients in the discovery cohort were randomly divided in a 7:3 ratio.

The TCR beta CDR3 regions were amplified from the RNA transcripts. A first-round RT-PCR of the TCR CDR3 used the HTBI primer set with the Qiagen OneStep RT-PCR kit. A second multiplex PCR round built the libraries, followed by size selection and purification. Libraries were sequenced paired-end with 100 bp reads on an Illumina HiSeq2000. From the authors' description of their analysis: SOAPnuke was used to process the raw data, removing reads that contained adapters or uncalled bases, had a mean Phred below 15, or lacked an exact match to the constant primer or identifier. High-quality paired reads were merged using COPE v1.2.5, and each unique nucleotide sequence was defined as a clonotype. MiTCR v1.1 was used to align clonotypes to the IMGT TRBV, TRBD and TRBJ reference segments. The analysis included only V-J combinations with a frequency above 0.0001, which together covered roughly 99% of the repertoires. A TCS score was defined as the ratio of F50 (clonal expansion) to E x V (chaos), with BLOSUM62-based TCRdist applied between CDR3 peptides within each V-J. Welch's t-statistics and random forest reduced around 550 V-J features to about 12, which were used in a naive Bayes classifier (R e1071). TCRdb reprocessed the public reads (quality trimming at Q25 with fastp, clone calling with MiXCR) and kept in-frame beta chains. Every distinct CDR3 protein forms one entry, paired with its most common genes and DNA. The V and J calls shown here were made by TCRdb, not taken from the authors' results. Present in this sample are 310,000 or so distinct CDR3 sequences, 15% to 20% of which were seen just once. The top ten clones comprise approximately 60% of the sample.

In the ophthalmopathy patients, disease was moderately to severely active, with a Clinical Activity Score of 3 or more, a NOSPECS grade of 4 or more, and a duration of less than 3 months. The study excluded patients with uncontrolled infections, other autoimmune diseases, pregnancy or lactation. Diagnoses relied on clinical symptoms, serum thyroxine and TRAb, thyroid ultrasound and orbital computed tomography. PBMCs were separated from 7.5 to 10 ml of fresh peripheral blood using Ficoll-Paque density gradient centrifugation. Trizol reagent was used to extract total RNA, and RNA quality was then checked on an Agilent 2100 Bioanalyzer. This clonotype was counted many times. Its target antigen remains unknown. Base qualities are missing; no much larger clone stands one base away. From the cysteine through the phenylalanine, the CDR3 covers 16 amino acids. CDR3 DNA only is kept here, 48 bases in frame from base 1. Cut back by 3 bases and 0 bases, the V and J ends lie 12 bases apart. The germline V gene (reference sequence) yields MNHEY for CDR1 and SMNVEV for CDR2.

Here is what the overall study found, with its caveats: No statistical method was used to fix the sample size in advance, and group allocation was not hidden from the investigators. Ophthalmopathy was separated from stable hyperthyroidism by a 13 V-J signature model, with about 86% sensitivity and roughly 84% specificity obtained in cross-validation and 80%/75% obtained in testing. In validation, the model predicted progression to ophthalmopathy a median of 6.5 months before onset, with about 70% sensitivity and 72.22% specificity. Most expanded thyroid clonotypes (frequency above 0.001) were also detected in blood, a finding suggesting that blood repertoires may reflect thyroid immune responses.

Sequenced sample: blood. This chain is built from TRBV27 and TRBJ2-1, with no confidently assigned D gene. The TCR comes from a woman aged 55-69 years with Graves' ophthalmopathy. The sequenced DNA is TGTGCCAGCAGTTTGTTAAGCTCCAACTCCTACAATGAGCAGTTCTTC. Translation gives CASSLLSSNSYNEQFF.